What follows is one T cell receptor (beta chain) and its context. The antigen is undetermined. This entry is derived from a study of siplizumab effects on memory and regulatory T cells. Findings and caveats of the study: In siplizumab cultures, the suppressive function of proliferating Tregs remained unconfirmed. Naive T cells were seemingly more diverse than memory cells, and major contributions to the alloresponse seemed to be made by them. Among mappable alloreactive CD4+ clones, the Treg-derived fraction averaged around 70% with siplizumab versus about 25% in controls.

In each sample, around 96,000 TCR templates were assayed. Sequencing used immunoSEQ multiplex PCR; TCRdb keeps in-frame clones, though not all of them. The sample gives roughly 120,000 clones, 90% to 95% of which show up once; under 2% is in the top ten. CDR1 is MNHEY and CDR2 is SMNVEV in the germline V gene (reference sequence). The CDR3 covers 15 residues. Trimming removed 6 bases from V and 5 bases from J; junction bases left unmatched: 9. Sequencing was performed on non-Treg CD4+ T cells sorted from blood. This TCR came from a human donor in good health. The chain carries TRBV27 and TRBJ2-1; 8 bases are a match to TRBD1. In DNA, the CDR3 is TGTGCCAGCAGCCAGGGACAGGTTAACGACAATGAGCAGTTCTTC. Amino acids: CASSQGQVNDNEQFF.